The present T cell receptor beta chain was sequenced within a study of beta chain features in type 1 diabetes. J was trimmed by 0 bases and V by 6 bases; bases with no gene match: 9. This CDR3 has 15 amino acids. Germline-derived CDR1 and CDR2 are GTSNPN and SVGIG (reference sequence). Since all of the isolated RNA was reverse transcribed, expressed TCRB transcripts were what got sequenced. Sequencing was performed with immunoSEQ multiplex PCR; in TCRdb, only in-frame clones are kept and a portion is missing. This table holds more than 85,000 clones, roughly 43% found once. The rearrangement links TRBV30 to TRBJ1-1; 8 nucleotides agree with TRBD1. The specimen sequenced was stem cell memory CD4+ T cells from blood. The source of this sequence is a woman aged 18-29 years in good health. Here the CDR3 reads CACTRDRIMNTEAFF. The CDR3 DNA reads TGTGCCTGTACCCGGGACAGGATTATGAACACTGAAGCTTTCTTT.